The next 4 T cell receptor beta chains were all read from a single sample in a study of T cell responses to AZD1222 COVID-19 vaccine. Using immunoSEQ multiplex PCR, the repertoire was profiled, and TCRdb retains in-frame clones only, with some absent. The table lists about 120,000 clones, over 75% of them singletons. Sequenced here: peripheral blood, sampled on day 0 of AZD1222 vaccination. The receptors originated from an adult in good health.

The chain couples TRBV6-5 to TRBJ2-7; D possibly corresponds to TRBD1 (6 bases). There are 14 residues in the CDR3. Trimming cost V 8 bases and J 0 bases, with 14 bases left between them. CDR1 MNHEY and CDR2 SVGAGI come from the germline V gene. DNA of the CDR3: TGTGCCAGCGACGACAGGCCTAGCTCCTACGAGCAGTACTTC. This encodes CASDDRPSSYEQYF.

This CDR3 reads CSVVVLEREETLETQYF. The CDR3 region has the DNA TGCAGCGTTGTCGTGCTGGAGCGGGAGGAGACGCTGGAGACCCAGTACTTC. The gene calls are TRBV29-1 and TRBJ2-5; 9 bases match TRBD2. The CDR3 spans 17 residues. Germline CDR1 and CDR2: SQVTM and ANQGSEA. V lost 4 bases and J lost 5; bases outside the gene matches: 17.

V usage is TRBV29-1 and J usage is TRBJ1-2; 9 nucleotides match TRBD1. The germline V gene encodes CDR1 SQVTM and CDR2 ANQGSEA. V lost 7 bases, J lost 4 bases, and 7 bases stayed unmatched. There are 13 residues in the CDR3. Here the CDR3 DNA reads TGCAGCGCTGGGACAGGGAGTCTCTATGGCTACACCTTC. It encodes CSAGTGSLYGYTF. Supplemented by reference TRBV29-1 and TRBJ1-2, the full variable domain reads SAVISQKPSRDICQRGTSLTIQCQVDSQVTMMFWYRQQPGQSLTLIATANQGSEATYESGFVIDKFPISRPNLTFSTLTVSNMSPEDSSIYLCSAGTGSLYGYTFGSGTRLTVV.

V gene TRBV6-6 combines with J gene TRBJ1-3, with D hard to call. Germline lookup yields CDR1 MNHNY and CDR2 SVGAGI (reference sequence). The CDR3 sequence is 16 residues long. V lost 6 bases, J lost 0 bases, and 15 bases lay in between. Written as DNA, the CDR3 is TGTGCCAGCAGCCCTTTCGCAGGCAGCTCTGGAAACACCATATATTTT. Amino acids: CASSPFAGSSGNTIYF.